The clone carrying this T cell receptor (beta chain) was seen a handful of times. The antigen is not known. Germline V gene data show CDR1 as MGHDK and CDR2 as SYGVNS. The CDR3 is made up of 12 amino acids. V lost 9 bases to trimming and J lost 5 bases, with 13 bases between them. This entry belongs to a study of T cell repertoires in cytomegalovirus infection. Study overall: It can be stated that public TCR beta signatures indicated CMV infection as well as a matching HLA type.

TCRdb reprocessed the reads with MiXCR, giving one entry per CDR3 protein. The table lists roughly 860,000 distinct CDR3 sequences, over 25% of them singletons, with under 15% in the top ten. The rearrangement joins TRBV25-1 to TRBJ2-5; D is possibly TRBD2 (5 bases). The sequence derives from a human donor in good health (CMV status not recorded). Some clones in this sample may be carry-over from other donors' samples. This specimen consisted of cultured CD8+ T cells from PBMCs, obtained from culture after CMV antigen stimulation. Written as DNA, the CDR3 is TGTGCCAGTCCGCTGAGGGTGGAGACCCAGTACTTC. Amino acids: CASPLRVETQYF.